This TCR beta chain is drawn from a study of beta chain features in type 1 diabetes. Findings and caveats of the study: There were fewer insertions and more deletions at the VDJ junctions of type 1 diabetes patients. Resolution of whether HLA type affects TCRB rearrangement was not achieved here.

The germline V gene encodes CDR1 MNHEY and CDR2 SVGAGI. The CDR3 is 14 residues long. Between the trimmed V and J ends, which lost 2 bases and 4 bases, there was a span of 11 bases. cDNA synthesis used the whole RNA isolate, giving expressed TCRB sequences. Some clones are missing from TCRdb's copy, which holds only in-frame ones; the method was immunoSEQ multiplex PCR. This sample has over 700,000 clones; roughly 15% occur once, and the top ten carry around 0.02%. On average, the one heparinised blood draw given by each donor was approximately 100 mL. In this sample, this clone turned up a few times. No antigen is known for it.

The chain links TRBV6-5 to TRBJ1-1; D gene unclear. The source material was naive CD4+ T cells from blood. The clonotype comes from a woman aged 18-29 years in good health. The CDR3 sequence: CASSYNRAFTEAFF. The CDR3 nucleotides are TGTGCCAGCAGTTACAACCGGGCTTTCACTGAAGCTTTCTTT.